This is a list of T cell receptor beta chains from one sample in a study of blood T cell repertoires in COVID-19. TCRdb's table, derived via immunoSEQ multiplex PCR, lists solely in-frame clones and lacks some. The data contain roughly 21,000 clones, 85% to 90% of them singletons. Sequencing input: peripheral blood. These receptor sequences come from a man in his 70s with active COVID-19. Each CDR3 is given without its conserved first and last residue.

V	J	CDR3
TRBV5-4	TRBJ1-6	ASSPGTYYNSPLH
TRBV5-6	TRBJ2-7	ASSLGGDTYEQY
TRBV5-1	TRBJ2-5	ASSFTGLARQETQY
TRBV11-2	TRBJ1-3	ASGQGSTSGNTIY
TRBV5-1	TRBJ2-7	ASSRGTGDEQY
TRBV27	TRBJ2-4	ASSPWGAVENIQY
TRBV4-1	TRBJ2-5	ASSQSPGLAGAGVKEETQY
TRBV2	TRBJ1-3	ATRANTGSGNTIY
TRBV19	TRBJ2-1	ASSSGTSGSTYNEQF
TRBV3-1/TRBV3-2	TRBJ1-1	ASSQASEAF
TRBV6-6	TRBJ1-4	ASSYQGVGEKLF
TRBV24-1	TRBJ1-2	ATGVGETYGYT
TRBV15	TRBJ2-5	ATSREVGGETQY
TRBV2	TRBJ1-6	ASTGQGVFSPLH
TRBV18	TRBJ2-1	ASSSLVGLASNEQF
TRBV5-4	TRBJ1-1	ASRMGGARVAF
TRBV2	TRBJ2-3	ASSVQGVSDTQY
TRBV15	TRBJ1-2	ATSRAFRGRGYT
TRBV30	TRBJ1-1	AWSAPGFTEAF
TRBV6-5	TRBJ1-5	ASRIGQGAAQPQH